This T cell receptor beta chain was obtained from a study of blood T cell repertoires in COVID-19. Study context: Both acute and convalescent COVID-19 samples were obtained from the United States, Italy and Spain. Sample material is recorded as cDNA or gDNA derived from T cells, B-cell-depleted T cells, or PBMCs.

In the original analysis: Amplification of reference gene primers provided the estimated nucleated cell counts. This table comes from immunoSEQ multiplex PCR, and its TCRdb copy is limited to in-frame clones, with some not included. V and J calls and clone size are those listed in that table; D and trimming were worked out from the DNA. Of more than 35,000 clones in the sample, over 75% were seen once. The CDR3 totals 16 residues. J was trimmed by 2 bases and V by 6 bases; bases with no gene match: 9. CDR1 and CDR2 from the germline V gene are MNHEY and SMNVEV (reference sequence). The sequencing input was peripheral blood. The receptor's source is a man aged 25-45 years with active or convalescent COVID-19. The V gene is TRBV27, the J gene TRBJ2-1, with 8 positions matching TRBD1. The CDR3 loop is CASRSLQGAAYNEQFF. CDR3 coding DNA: TGTGCCAGCAGATCTCTCCAGGGGGCCGCCTACAATGAGCAGTTCTTC.